This TCR beta chain was profiled in a study of T cells in Graves' hyperthyroidism and ophthalmopathy (dated by TCRdb to about 2019). Turning to the overall study: Peripheral blood samples were taken at initial diagnosis, before any treatment was given. Whether ophthalmopathy could be predicted prospectively was tested in an independent validation cohort made up of roughly 20 hyperthyroidism patients plus 17 patients who later progressed to ophthalmopathy. A discovery cohort of about 96 patients, roughly 45 with Graves' ophthalmopathy and approximately 60 with stable Graves' hyperthyroidism, was used to find distinguishing TCR V-J signatures. TCR Vbeta CDR3 sequencing of 120 to 150 peripheral blood samples (about 45 ophthalmopathy, roughly 74 hyperthyroidism and roughly 17 progressor patients) is reported in the paper. The roughly 90 discovery patients were divided at random into training and test sets in a 7:3 ratio. The study also compared thyroid tissue and blood T-cell repertoires from a handful of Graves' hyperthyroidism patients. After sampling, hyperthyroidism patients received methimazole starting at 30 mg daily, and ophthalmopathy patients received high-dose intravenous methylprednisolone.

A patient counted as having stable Graves' hyperthyroidism if no progression to ophthalmopathy occurred over 18 months of follow-up. Hyperthyroidism patients were newly diagnosed, with disease duration under 2 months, and aged 18 to 65 years. Patients with uncontrolled infections, other autoimmune diseases, pregnancy or lactation were excluded. Clinical symptoms, serum thyroxine and TRAb, thyroid ultrasound, and orbital computed tomography formed the basis for the diagnoses. PBMCs were isolated from about 9.2 ml of fresh peripheral blood by Ficoll-Paque density gradient centrifugation. Total RNA was extracted using Trizol reagent, and RNA quality was assessed on an Agilent 2100 Bioanalyzer. Including the terminal cysteine and phenylalanine, the CDR3 comprises 15 residues. CDR3 DNA only is kept here, 45 bases in frame from base 1. After removal of 1 base from V and 3 bases from J, the junction retains 5 bases not matched to a gene. The germline V gene gives CDR1 as MGHRA and CDR2 as YSYEKL.

A note on this clonotype: Its cognate antigen has yet to be identified. Within one base of it there is no much larger clone, and no base qualities were kept.

The paper's findings and limits, for the study overall: Sample size was not statistically predetermined, and blinding of investigators to group allocation was not performed. In validation, the model predicted progression to ophthalmopathy with 65% to 71% sensitivity and roughly 75% specificity, a median of about 6 months before onset. A 13 V-J signature model separated ophthalmopathy from stable hyperthyroidism, with roughly 88% sensitivity and approximately 81% specificity in cross-validation and 80%/75% in testing. Blood samples also contained most of the expanded thyroid clonotypes (frequency above 0.001), which suggests that blood repertoires may reflect thyroid immune responses.

The TCR beta CDR3 regions were amplified from RNA transcripts. For the first round of RT-PCR on the TCR CDR3, the HTBI primer set was used together with the Qiagen OneStep RT-PCR kit. A second multiplex PCR round built the libraries, followed by size selection and purification. The libraries were sequenced on an Illumina HiSeq2000 using paired-end 100 bp reads. As for how the authors treated the data: Raw data were processed with SOAPnuke, discarding reads with adapters, uncalled bases, mean Phred below 15, or no exact constant-primer or identifier match. COPE v1.2.5 was used to merge high-quality paired reads, and clonotypes were defined as unique nucleotide sequences. Clonotypes were aligned to IMGT TRBV, TRBD and TRBJ reference segments using MiTCR v1.1. Only V-J combinations with frequency above 0.0001, covering roughly 99% of repertoires, were analysed. A TCS score was defined as the ratio of F50 (clonal expansion) to E x V (chaos), with BLOSUM62-based TCRdist applied between CDR3 peptides within each V-J. Welch's t-statistics and random forest reduced several hundred V-J features to 13, which were used in a naive Bayes classifier (R e1071). Thyroid-blood repertoire similarity was quantified with the Morisita-Horn index. TCRdb reprocessed the public reads (quality trimming at Q25 with fastp, clone calling with MiXCR) and kept in-frame beta chains. Rows are unified per CDR3 protein, each entry keeping the most common DNA and genes. TCRdb, not the original authors, processed these V and J calls. This sample holds about 840,000 distinct CDR3 sequences; 38% were observed only once. The top ten clonotypes cover approximately 8.7% of the sample.

This sequence uses TRBV4-1 and TRBJ2-7; 8 nucleotides in the junction match TRBD2. The source is a young man with Graves' hyperthyroidism. Sequencing input: blood. The base sequence is TGCGCCAGCAGCCAAGGTAGCGGGGAGAACTACGAGCAGTACTTC. This sequence encodes CASSQGSGENYEQYF.